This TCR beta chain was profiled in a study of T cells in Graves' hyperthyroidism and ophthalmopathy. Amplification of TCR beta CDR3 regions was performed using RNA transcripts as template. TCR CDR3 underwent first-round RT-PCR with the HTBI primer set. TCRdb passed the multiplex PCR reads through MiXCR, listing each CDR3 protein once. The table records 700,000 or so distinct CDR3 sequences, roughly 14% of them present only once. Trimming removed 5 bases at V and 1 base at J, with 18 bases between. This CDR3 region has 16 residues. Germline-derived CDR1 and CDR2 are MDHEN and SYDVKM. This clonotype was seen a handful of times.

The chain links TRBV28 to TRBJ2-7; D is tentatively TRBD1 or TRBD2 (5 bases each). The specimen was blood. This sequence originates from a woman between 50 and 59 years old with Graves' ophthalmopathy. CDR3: CASSRLRGDPSYEQYF. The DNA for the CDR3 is TGTGCCAGCAGTAGATTAAGAGGGGACCCTTCCTACGAGCAGTACTTC.